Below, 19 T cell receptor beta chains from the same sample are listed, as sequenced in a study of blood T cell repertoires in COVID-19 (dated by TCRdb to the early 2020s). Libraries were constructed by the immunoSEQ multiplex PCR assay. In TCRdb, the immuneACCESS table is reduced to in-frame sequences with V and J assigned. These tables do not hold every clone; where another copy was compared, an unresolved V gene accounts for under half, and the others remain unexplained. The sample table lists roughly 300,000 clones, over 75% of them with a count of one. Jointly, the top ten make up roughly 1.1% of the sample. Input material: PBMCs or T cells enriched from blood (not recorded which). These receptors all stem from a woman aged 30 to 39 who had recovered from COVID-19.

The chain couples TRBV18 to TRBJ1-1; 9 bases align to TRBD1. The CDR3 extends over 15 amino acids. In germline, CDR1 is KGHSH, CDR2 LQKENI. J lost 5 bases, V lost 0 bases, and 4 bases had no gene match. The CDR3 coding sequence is TGTGCCAGCTCACCACCGGGACAGGGCCCAACTGAAGCTTTCTTT. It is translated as CASSPPGQGPTEAFF. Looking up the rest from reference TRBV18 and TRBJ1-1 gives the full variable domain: NAGVMQNPRHLVRRRGQEARLRCSPMKGHSHVYWYRQLPEEGLKFMVYLQKENIIDESGMPKERFSAEFPKEGPSILRIQQVVRGDSAAYFCASSPPGQGPTEAFFGQGTRLTVV.

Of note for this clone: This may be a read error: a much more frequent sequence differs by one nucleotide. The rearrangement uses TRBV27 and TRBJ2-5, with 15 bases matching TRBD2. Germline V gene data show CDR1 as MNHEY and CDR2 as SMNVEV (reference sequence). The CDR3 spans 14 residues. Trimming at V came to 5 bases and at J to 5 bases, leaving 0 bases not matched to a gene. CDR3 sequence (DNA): TGTGCCAGCAGTGGGACTAGCGGGAGGGAGACCCAGTACTTC. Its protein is CASSGTSGRETQYF.

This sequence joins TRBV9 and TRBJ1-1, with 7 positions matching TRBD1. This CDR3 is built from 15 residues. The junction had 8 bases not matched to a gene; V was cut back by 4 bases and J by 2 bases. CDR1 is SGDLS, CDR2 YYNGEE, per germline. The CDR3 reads CASSTTGQINTEAFF. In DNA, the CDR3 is TGTGCCAGCAGCACGACGGGACAGATAAACACTGAAGCTTTCTTT.

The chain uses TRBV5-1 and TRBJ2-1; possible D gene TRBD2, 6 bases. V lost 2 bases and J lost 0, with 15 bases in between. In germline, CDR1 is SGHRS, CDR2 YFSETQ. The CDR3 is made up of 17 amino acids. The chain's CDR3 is CASSLAAAGRSYNEQFF. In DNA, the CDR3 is TGCGCCAGCAGCTTAGCCGCAGCGGGCCGCTCCTACAATGAGCAGTTCTTC.

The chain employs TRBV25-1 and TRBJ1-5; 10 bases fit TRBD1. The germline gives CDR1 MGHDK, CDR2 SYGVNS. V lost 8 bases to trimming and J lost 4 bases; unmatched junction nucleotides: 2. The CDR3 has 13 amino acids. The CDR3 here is CASSGQGNQPQHF. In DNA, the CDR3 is TGTGCCAGCTCGGGACAGGGGAATCAGCCCCAGCATTTT.

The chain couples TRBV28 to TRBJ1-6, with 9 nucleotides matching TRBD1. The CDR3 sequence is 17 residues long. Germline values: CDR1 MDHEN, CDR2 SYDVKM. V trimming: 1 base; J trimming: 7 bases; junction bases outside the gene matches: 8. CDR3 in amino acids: CASSLFKTGGRNSPLHF. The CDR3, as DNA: TGTGCCAGCAGTTTATTCAAGACAGGGGGGCGCAATTCACCCCTCCACTTT.

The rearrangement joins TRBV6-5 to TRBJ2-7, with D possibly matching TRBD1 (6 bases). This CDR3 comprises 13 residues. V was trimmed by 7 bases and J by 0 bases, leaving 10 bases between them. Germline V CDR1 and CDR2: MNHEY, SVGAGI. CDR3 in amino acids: CASTGQISYEQYF. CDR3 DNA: TGTGCCAGCACGGGACAAATCTCCTACGAGCAGTACTTC.

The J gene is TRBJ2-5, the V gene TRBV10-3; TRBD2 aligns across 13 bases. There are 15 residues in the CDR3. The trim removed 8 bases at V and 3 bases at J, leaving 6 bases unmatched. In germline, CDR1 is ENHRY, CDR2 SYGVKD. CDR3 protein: CAIRTSGRSEETQYF. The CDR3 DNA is TGTGCCATCCGGACTAGCGGGAGATCGGAAGAGACCCAGTACTTC.

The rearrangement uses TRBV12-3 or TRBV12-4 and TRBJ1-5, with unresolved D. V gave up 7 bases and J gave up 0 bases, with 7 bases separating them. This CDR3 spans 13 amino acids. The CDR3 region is CASTAGSNQPQHF. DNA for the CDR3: TGTGCCAGCACCGCGGGTAGCAATCAGCCCCAGCATTTT.

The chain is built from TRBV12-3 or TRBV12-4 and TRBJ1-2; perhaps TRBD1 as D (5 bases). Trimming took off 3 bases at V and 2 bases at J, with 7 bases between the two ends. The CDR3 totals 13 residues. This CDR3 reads CASSLNRNYGYTF. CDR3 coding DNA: TGTGCCAGCAGTTTGAACAGGAACTATGGCTACACCTTC.

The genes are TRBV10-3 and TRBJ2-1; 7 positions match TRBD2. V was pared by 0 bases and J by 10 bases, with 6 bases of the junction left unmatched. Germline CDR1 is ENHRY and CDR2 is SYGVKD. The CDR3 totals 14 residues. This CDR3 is CAISESERDAEQFF. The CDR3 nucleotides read TGTGCCATCAGTGAGTCGGAGCGGGACGCGGAGCAGTTCTTC.

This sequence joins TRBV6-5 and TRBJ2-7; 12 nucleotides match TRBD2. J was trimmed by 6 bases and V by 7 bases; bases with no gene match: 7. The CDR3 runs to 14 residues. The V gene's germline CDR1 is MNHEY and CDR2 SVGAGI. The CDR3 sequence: CASTRLAGVREQYF. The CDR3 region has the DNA TGTGCCAGCACTCGACTAGCGGGAGTCCGCGAGCAGTACTTC.

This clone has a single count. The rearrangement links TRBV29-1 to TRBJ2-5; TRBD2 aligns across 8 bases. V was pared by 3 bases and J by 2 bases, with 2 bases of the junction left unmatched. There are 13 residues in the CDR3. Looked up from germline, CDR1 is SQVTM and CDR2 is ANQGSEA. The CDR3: CSVDSGGQETQYF. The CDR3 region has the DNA TGCAGCGTTGATTCGGGAGGGCAAGAGACCCAGTACTTC.

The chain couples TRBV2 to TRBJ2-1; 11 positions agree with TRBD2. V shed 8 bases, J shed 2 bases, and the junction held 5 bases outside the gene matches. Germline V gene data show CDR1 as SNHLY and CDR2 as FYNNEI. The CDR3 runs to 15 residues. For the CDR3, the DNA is TGTGCCAGCTTGGGGACTAGCGGAACCTACAATGAGCAGTTCTTC. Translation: CASLGTSGTYNEQFF.

The chain's CDR3 is CASSPGLAGVVFSGELFF. The CDR3 nucleotides read TGTGCCAGTAGTCCCGGACTAGCGGGAGTGGTTTTCTCCGGGGAGCTGTTTTTT. The V gene is TRBV19, the J gene TRBJ2-2, with 13 bases aligning to TRBD2. J gave up 6 bases and V 5 bases, and 12 bases lay outside the gene matches. Per germline, CDR1 LNHDA and CDR2 SQIVND (reference sequence). The CDR3 runs 18 residues.

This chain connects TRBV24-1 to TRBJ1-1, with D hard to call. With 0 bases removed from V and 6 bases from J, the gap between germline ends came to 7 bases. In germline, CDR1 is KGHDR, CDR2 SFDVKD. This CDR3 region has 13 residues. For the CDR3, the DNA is TGTGCCACCAGTGATTTGATCGGGGCTGAAGCTTTCTTT. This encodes CATSDLIGAEAFF.

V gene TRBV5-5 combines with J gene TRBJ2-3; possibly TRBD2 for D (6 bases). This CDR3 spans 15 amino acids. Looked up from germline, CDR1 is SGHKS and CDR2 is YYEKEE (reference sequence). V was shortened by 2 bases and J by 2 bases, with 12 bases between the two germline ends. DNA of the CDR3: TGTGCCAGCAGCTTAATTGGACTATACACAGATACGCAGTATTTT. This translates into CASSLIGLYTDTQYF.

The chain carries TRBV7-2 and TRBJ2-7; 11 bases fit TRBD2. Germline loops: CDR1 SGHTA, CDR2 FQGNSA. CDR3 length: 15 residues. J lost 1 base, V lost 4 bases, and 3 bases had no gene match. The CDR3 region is CASSSRTSGSYEQYF. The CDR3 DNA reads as TGTGCCAGCAGCTCCCGGACTAGCGGGTCCTACGAGCAGTACTTC.

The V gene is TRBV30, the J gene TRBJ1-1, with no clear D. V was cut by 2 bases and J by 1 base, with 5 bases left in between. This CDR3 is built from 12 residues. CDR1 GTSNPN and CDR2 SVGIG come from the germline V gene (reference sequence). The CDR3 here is CAWSSENTEAFF. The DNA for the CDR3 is TGTGCCTGGAGTTCAGAGAACACTGAAGCTTTCTTT.